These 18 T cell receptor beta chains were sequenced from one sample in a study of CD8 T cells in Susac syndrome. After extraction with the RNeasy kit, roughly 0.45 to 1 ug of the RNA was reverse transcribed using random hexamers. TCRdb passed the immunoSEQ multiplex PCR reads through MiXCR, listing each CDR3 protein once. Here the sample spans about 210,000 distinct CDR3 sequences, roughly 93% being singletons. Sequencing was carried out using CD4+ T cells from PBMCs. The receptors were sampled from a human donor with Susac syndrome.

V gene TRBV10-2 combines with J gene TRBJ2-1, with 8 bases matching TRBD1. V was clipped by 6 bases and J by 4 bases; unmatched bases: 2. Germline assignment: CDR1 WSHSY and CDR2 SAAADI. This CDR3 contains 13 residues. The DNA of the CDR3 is TGCGCCAGCAGCGGGACAGGTTACAATGAGCAGTTCTTC. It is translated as CASSGTGYNEQFF.

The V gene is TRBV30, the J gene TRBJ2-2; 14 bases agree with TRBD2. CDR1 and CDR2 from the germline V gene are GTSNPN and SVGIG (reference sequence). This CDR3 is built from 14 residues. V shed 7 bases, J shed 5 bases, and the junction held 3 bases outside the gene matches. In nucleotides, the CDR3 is TGTGCCTCCAGACTAGCGGGGGGGACCGGGGAGCTGTTTTTT. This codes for CASRLAGGTGELFF.

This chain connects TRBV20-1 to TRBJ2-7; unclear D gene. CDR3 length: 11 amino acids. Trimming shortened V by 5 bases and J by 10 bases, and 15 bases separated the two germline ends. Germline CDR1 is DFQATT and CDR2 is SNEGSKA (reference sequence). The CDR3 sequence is CSASTQVFQYF. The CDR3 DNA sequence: TGCAGTGCTTCCACCCAGGTCTTCCAGTACTTC.

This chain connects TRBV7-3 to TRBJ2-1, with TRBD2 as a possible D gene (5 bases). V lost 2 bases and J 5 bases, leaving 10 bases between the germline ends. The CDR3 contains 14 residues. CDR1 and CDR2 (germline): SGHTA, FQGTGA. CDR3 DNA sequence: TGTGCCAGCAGCTTACTGCTAGCCGACAATGAGCAGTTCTTC. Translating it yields CASSLLLADNEQFF.

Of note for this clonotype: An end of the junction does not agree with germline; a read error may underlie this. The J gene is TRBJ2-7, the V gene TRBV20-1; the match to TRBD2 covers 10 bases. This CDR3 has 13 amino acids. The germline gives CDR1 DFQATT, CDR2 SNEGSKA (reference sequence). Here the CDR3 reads CSVRAGTSDEQYF. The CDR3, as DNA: TGCAGTGTTAGAGCGGGGACTAGCGACGAGCAGTACTTC.

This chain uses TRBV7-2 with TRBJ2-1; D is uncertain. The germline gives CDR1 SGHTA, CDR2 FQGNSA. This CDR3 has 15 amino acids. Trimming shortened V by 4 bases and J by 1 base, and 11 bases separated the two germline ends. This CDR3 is CASSSRLRSYNEQFF. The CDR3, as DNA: TGTGCCAGCAGCTCCAGACTCCGTTCCTACAATGAGCAGTTCTTC.

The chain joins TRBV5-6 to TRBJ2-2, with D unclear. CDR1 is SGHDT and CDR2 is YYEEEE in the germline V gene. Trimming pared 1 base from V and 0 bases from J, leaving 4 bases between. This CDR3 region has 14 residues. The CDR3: CASSLHANTGELFF. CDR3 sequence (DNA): TGTGCCAGCAGCTTGCATGCGAACACCGGGGAGCTGTTTTTT.

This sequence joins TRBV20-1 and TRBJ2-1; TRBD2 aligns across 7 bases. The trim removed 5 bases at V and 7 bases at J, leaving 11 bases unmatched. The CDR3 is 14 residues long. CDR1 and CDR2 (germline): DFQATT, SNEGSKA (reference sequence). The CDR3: CSAGRRLAWNEQFF. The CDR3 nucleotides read TGCAGTGCTGGCAGAAGACTAGCATGGAATGAGCAGTTCTTC.

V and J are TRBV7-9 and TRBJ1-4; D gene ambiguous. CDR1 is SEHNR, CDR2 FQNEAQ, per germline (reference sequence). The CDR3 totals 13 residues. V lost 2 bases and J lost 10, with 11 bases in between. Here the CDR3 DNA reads TGTGCCAGCAGCTTATTCCTGGAGGGAAAACTGTTTTTT. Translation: CASSLFLEGKLFF.

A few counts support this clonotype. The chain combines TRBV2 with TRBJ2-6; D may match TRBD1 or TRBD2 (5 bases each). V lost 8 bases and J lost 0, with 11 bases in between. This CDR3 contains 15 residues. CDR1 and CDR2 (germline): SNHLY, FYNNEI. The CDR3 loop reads CASSLGDSGANVLTF. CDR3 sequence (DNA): TGTGCCAGCTCTCTGGGGGACTCTGGGGCCAACGTCCTGACTTTC. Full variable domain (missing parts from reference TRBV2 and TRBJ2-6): EPEVTQTPSHQVTQMGQEVILRCVPISNHLYFYWYRQILGQKVEFLVSFYNNEISEKSEIFDDQFSVERPDGSNFTLKIRSTKLEDSAMYFCASSLGDSGANVLTFGAGSRLTVL.

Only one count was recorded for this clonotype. In DNA form, the CDR3 reads TGCGCCAGCAGCTTGGAGGTCACAGGGAGTAGTGGCTACACCTTC. This gives the protein CASSLEVTGSSGYTF. The rearrangement uses TRBV5-1 and TRBJ1-2; TRBD1 is a possible D gene (6 bases). The V gene's germline CDR1 is SGHRS and CDR2 YFSETQ. Trimming stripped 0 bases from V and 7 bases from J, with 16 bases between. This CDR3 is 15 amino acids long.

The CDR3 nucleotides are TGTGCCAGCAGCTTGGAGGGGGACAGGGGCCAAGAGACCCAGTACTTC. This codes for CASSLEGDRGQETQYF. J is TRBJ2-5 and V is TRBV5-4, with TRBD1 matching 10 bases. Germline V lookup: CDR1 SGHNT, CDR2 YYREEE (reference sequence). CDR3 length: 16 residues. J was trimmed by 1 base and V by 0 bases; bases with no gene match: 3.

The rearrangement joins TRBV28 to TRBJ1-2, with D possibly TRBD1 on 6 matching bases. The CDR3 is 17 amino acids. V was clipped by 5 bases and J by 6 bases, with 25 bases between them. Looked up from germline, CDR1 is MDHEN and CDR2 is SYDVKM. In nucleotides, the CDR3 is TGTGCCAGCAGTCGGCTCTTTAGGACAGAGAGAAGGGATGGCTACACCTTC. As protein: CASSRLFRTERRDGYTF.

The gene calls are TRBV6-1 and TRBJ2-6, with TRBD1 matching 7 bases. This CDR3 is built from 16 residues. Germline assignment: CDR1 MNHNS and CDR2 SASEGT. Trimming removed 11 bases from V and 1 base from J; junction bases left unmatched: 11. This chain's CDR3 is CAASGTDTSGANVLTF. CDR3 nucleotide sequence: TGTGCCGCCTCCGGGACAGACACATCTGGGGCCAACGTCCTGACTTTC.

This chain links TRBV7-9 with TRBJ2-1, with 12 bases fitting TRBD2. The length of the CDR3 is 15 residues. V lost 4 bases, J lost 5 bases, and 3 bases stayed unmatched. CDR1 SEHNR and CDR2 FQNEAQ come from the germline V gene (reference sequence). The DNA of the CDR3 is TGTGCCAGCAGCTCCACTAGCGGGGGGCACAATGAGCAGTTCTTC. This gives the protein CASSSTSGGHNEQFF.

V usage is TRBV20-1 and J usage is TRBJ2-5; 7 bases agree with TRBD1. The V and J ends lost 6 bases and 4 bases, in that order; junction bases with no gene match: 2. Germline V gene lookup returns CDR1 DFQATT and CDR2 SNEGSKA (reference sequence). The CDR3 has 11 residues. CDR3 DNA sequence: TGCAGTGCATACAGGGGAGAGACCCAGTACTTC. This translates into CSAYRGETQYF.

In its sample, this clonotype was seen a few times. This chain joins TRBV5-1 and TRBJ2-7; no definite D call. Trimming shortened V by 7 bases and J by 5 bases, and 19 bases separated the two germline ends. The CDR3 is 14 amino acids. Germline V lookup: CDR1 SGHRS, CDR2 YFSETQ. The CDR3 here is CASARSGTGHEQYF. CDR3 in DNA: TGCGCCAGCGCCCGTTCGGGTACTGGACACGAGCAGTACTTC.

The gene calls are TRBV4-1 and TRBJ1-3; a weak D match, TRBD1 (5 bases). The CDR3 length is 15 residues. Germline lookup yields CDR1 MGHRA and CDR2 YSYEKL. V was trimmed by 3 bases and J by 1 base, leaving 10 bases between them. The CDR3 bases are TGCGCCAGCAGCCAGCGGGGGGGATCTGGAAACACCATATATTTT. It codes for CASSQRGGSGNTIYF.